This T cell receptor beta chain was retrieved from a study of T cells in Graves' hyperthyroidism and ophthalmopathy (dated by TCRdb to between 2019 and 2020). Background for the entire study: Peripheral blood samples were taken at the time of initial diagnosis, prior to any treatment. To identify distinguishing TCR V-J signatures, a discovery cohort of around 100 patients was used, comprising 43 with Graves' ophthalmopathy and 57 with stable Graves' hyperthyroidism. The 75 to 100 discovery patients were divided at random into training and test sets in a 7:3 ratio. Thyroid tissue and blood T-cell repertoires from several Graves' hyperthyroidism patients were also compared in the study. An independent validation cohort of under 20 hyperthyroidism patients and 15 or so patients who later progressed to ophthalmopathy tested prospective prediction of ophthalmopathy. According to the paper, TCR Vbeta CDR3 sequencing was carried out on about 140 peripheral blood samples, which came from fewer than 50 ophthalmopathy, under 85 hyperthyroidism and around 17 progressor patients. Following sampling, methimazole starting at 30 mg daily was given to hyperthyroidism patients, and high-dose intravenous methylprednisolone was given to ophthalmopathy patients. General study outcomes and caveats: A 13 V-J signature model separated ophthalmopathy from stable hyperthyroidism, with 87.88% sensitivity and roughly 81% specificity in cross-validation and 80%/75% in testing. Blood samples also contained most of the expanded thyroid clonotypes (frequency above 0.001), which suggests that blood repertoires may reflect thyroid immune responses. Sample size was not statistically predetermined, and blinding of investigators to group allocation was not performed. In validation, the model predicted progression to ophthalmopathy a median of roughly 6.5 months before onset, with approximately 70% sensitivity and 72.22% specificity.

The TCR beta CDR3 regions were amplified from the RNA transcripts. For the first round of RT-PCR on the TCR CDR3, the HTBI primer set was used together with the Qiagen OneStep RT-PCR kit. Libraries were constructed in a second round of multiplex PCR, after which size selection and purification were carried out. Libraries were sequenced paired-end with 100 bp reads on an Illumina HiSeq2000. On the authors' methods: SOAPnuke was used to process the raw data, removing reads that contained adapters or uncalled bases, had a mean Phred below 15, or lacked an exact match to the constant primer or identifier. COPE v1.2.5 was used to merge high-quality paired reads, and clonotypes were defined as unique nucleotide sequences. MiTCR v1.1 was used to align clonotypes to the IMGT TRBV, TRBD and TRBJ reference segments. Only V-J combinations with frequency above 0.0001, covering 99% to 99.2% of repertoires, were analysed. The TCS score was defined as the ratio of F50 (clonal expansion) to E x V (chaos), calculated using BLOSUM62-based TCRdist between CDR3 peptides within each V-J. Welch's t-statistics and random forest reduced around 550 V-J features to around 14, which were used in a naive Bayes classifier (R e1071). Starting from the raw public reads, TCRdb applied fastp trimming at Q25, assembled clones with MiXCR and retained in-frame beta chains. Rows are unified per CDR3 protein, each entry keeping the most common DNA and genes. These V and J calls rely on TCRdb rather than the paper's analysis. A total of about 720,000 distinct CDR3 sequences appear in this sample, around a sixth of them only once. The top ten constitute around 15% of the sample.

Hyperthyroidism patients were newly diagnosed, had a disease duration of under 2 months, and were aged 18 to 65 years. Any patient with an uncontrolled infection, another autoimmune disease, pregnancy or lactation was excluded. Diagnoses were established on the basis of clinical symptoms, serum thyroxine and TRAb, thyroid ultrasound, and orbital computed tomography. For progressor patients, blood was drawn at the first diagnosis of hyperthyroidism, before any ophthalmopathy symptoms had appeared. Ficoll-Paque density gradient centrifugation was used to isolate PBMCs from about 9.4 ml of fresh peripheral blood. Progressor patients were defined as those initially diagnosed with Graves' hyperthyroidism in whom ophthalmopathy developed during follow-up. Total RNA was extracted using Trizol reagent, and RNA quality was assessed on an Agilent 2100 Bioanalyzer. There are a few counts of this clonotype. Its binding antigen is unknown. No per-base quality is available; no much larger clone lies one base away.

Sample: blood. The TCR sequence derives from a woman aged 50 to 60 with Graves' hyperthyroidism that later progressed to Graves' ophthalmopathy.

The nucleotides are TGTGCCAGCAGCTTAGATCCAGGGGGCTTTTATGGCTACACCTTC. This codes for CASSLDPGGFYGYTF. The chain couples TRBV7-9 to TRBJ1-2, with 8 junctional bases fitting TRBD1. CDR1 SEHNR and CDR2 FQNEAQ are derived from the germline V gene (reference sequence). From cysteine to phenylalanine, the CDR3 is 15 amino acids long. Here the CDR3 DNA is all that survives: 45 bases in frame from base 1. Trimming removed 1 base from V and 5 bases from J; the gene matches leave 6 bases unexplained.